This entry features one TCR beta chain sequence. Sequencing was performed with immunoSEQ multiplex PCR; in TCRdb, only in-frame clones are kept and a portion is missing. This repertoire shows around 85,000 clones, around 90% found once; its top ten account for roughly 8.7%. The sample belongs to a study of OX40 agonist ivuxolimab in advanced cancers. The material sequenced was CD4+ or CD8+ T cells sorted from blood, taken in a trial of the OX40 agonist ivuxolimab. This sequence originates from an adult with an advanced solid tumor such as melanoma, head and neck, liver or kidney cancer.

The CDR3 loop reads CASSLEASLAYEQYF. The CDR3 DNA sequence: TGTGCCAGCAGCTTAGAGGCTAGCCTTGCCTACGAGCAGTACTTC. V and J are TRBV11-2 and TRBJ2-7, with a weak D call TRBD2 (5 bases). This CDR3 region has 15 residues. Trimming cost V 0 bases and J 2 bases, with 11 bases left between them. The germline V gene encodes CDR1 SGHAT and CDR2 FQNNGV.